Following are 16 T cell receptor beta chains from one sample sequenced in a study of siplizumab effects on memory and regulatory T cells. Method: immunoSEQ multiplex PCR; TCRdb's copy keeps in-frame clones and lacks some. The table records some 62,000 clones, around 78% of them present only once. The sample taken for sequencing was memory CD4+ T cells sorted from blood. These receptors were obtained from a human donor in good health.

V is TRBV5-1 and J is TRBJ2-7; 9 nucleotides align to TRBD1. V trimming: 3 bases; J trimming: 5 bases; junction bases outside the gene matches: 6. The CDR3 is 14 residues long. From germline, CDR1 is SGHRS and CDR2 YFSETQ. The CDR3 DNA reads as TGCGCCAGCAGCTCCCAACGGGACAGGGACGAGCAGTACTTC. Encoded protein: CASSSQRDRDEQYF.

V is TRBV15 and J is TRBJ2-5; 8 nucleotides agree with TRBD2. Losses at the gene ends were 5 bases for V and 2 bases for J; bases not matched to a gene: 7. The V gene's germline CDR1 is LNHNV and CDR2 YYDKDF (reference sequence). This CDR3 is built from 15 residues. The CDR3 sequence is CATSVSGGEQETQYF. CDR3 sequence (DNA): TGTGCCACCAGCGTCAGCGGGGGTGAGCAAGAGACCCAGTACTTC.

V is TRBV11-1 and J is TRBJ2-2; D call uncertain. V lost 0 bases and J 4 bases, leaving 9 bases between the germline ends. From germline, CDR1 is SGHAT and CDR2 FQDESV (reference sequence). The CDR3 is 15 amino acids. The CDR3, as DNA: TGTGCCAGCAGCTTAGCGATGGGCCCCACCGGGGAGCTGTTTTTT. Translated: CASSLAMGPTGELFF.

The chain combines TRBV28 with TRBJ2-7, with 9 bases that match TRBD1. CDR1 is MDHEN, CDR2 SYDVKM, per germline. The ends lost 6 bases at V and 7 bases at J; junction bases unmatched: 13. This CDR3 comprises 15 residues. For the CDR3, the DNA is TGTGCCAGCAGCCCGTCGGACAGGGGTGCTTGGGAGCAGTACTTC. Translation gives CASSPSDRGAWEQYF.

Written as DNA, the CDR3 is TGTGCCAGCAGCTTTGGAAGCTATAAGGCTATTAATGGCTACACCTTC. Protein sequence: CASSFGSYKAINGYTF. J is TRBJ1-2 and V is TRBV11-2; no firm D call. The CDR3 loop spans 16 amino acids. CDR1 and CDR2 (germline): SGHAT, FQNNGV. Between the trimmed V and J ends, which lost 3 bases and 6 bases, there was a span of 20 bases.

V is TRBV6-1 and J is TRBJ1-4, with D possibly TRBD1 on 6 matching bases. The CDR3 sequence is 15 residues long. Per germline, CDR1 MNHNS and CDR2 SASEGT. With 2 bases removed from V and 8 bases from J, the gap between germline ends came to 15 bases. The CDR3 reads CASSENRARREKLFF. The CDR3 DNA is TGTGCCAGCAGTGAAAACAGGGCACGAAGGGAAAAACTGTTTTTT.

The V gene is TRBV7-2, the J gene TRBJ1-2; weak D call: TRBD1 (6 bases). The germline V gene has CDR1 SGHTA and CDR2 FQGNSA. This CDR3 comprises 14 residues. V shed 6 bases and J shed 1 base, with 12 bases lying between them. In DNA, the CDR3 is TGTGCCAGCAGTCCGGGACAAGATAACTATGGCTACACCTTC. This sequence encodes CASSPGQDNYGYTF.

This chain uses TRBV6-1 with TRBJ1-1; 7 nucleotides match TRBD1. The CDR3 length is 14 residues. With V trimmed by 7 bases and J by 2 bases, 7 bases remained unmatched. Germline values: CDR1 MNHNS, CDR2 SASEGT. The CDR3 spells CASKRGGSNTEAFF. The CDR3 DNA sequence: TGTGCCAGCAAGAGAGGGGGCTCCAACACTGAAGCTTTCTTT.

This clone was seen just once. V gene TRBV11-2 combines with J gene TRBJ2-3; D call uncertain. Per the germline V gene, CDR1 is SGHAT and CDR2 is FQNNGV. Trimming stripped 5 bases from V and 0 bases from J, with 6 bases between. The CDR3 has 13 residues. The CDR3 loop reads CASSPQSTDTQYF. As DNA, the CDR3 is TGTGCCAGCAGCCCACAAAGCACAGATACGCAGTATTTT.

This chain links TRBV6-5 with TRBJ2-7, with 11 bases matching TRBD2. The CDR3 extends over 15 amino acids. V lost 6 bases, J lost 4 bases, and 8 bases stayed unmatched. Germline CDR1 reads MNHEY; CDR2 reads SVGAGI. The CDR3 coding sequence is TGTGCCAGCAGAGAGGCCGGGACTAGCGGTTACGAGCAGTACTTC. This gives the protein CASREAGTSGYEQYF.

V gene TRBV13 combines with J gene TRBJ2-7; tentative D call: TRBD2 (6 bases). The CDR3 contains 18 residues. In germline, CDR1 is PRHDT, CDR2 FYEKMQ (reference sequence). Trimming shortened V by 0 bases and J by 2 bases, and 20 bases separated the two germline ends. The CDR3 protein is CASSLGLGDSRLTYEQYF. CDR3 nucleotide sequence: TGTGCCAGCAGCTTAGGCCTAGGGGACTCTCGACTAACCTACGAGCAGTACTTC.

This clone appeared once. The chain links TRBV7-9 to TRBJ1-3, with TRBD1 as a possible D gene (5 bases). With 3 bases removed from V and 3 bases from J, the gap between germline ends came to 9 bases. Germline values: CDR1 SEHNR, CDR2 FQNEAQ (reference sequence). The CDR3 loop spans 14 amino acids. CDR3 DNA: TGTGCCAGCAGCTTTAGGGGTTTTGGAAACACCATATATTTT. Translation gives CASSFRGFGNTIYF.

The rearrangement joins TRBV18 to TRBJ1-2, with D hard to call. In germline, CDR1 is KGHSH, CDR2 LQKENI. The CDR3 covers 13 residues. The ends were cut back, 3 bases at V and 6 bases at J, with 11 bases in the middle. The CDR3 DNA reads as TGTGCCAGCTCACCTTACCCAGGCGATGGCTACACCTTC. The encoded protein is CASSPYPGDGYTF.

The chain uses TRBV28 and TRBJ1-2; D is ambiguous. Per germline, CDR1 MDHEN and CDR2 SYDVKM. V was cut by 2 bases and J by 2 bases, with 6 bases left in between. The CDR3 loop spans 13 amino acids. CDR3: CASSLDLNYGYTF. In DNA, the CDR3 is TGTGCCAGCAGTTTAGACCTAAACTATGGCTACACCTTC.

In its sample, this clone was seen a few times. The rearrangement uses TRBV2 and TRBJ1-1, with D uncertain. The CDR3 totals 12 residues. Germline V gene lookup returns CDR1 SNHLY and CDR2 FYNNEI. V dropped 6 bases and J dropped 0 bases, with 5 bases sitting between them. The DNA for the CDR3 is TGTGCCAGCAGGCTGGTGAACACTGAAGCTTTCTTT. This codes for CASRLVNTEAFF.

The chain employs TRBV10-3 and TRBJ2-1; D call uncertain. Germline-derived CDR1 and CDR2 are ENHRY and SYGVKD. V was cut by 2 bases and J by 4 bases, with 3 bases left in between. The CDR3 consists of 12 residues. The CDR3 DNA reads TGTGCCATCAGTGAGGAATACAATGAGCAGTTCTTC. Translating gives CAISEEYNEQFF.